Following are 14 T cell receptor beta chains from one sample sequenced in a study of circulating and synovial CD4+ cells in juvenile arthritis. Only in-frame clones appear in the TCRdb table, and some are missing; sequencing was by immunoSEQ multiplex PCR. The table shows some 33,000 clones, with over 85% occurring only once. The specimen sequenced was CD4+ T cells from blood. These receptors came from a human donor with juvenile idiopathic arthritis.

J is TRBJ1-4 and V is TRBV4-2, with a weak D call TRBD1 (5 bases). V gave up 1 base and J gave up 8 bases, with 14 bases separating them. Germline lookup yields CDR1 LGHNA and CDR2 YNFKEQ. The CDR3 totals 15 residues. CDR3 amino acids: CASSQGGRVEEKLFF. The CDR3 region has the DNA TGTGCCAGCAGCCAAGGAGGCAGGGTGGAGGAAAAACTGTTTTTT.

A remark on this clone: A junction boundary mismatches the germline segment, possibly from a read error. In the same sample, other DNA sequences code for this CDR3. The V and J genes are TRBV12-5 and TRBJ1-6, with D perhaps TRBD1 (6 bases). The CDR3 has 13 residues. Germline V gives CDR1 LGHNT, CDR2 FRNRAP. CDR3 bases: TGTGCTAGTGGCCGCAGGGGTGATTCCCCCCTCCACTTT. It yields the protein CASGRRGDSPLHF.

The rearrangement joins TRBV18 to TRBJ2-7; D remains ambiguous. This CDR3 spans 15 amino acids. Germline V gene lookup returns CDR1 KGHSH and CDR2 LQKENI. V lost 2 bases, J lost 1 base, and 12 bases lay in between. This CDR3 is CASSPASLKSYEQYF. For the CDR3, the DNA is TGTGCCAGCTCACCAGCCAGTTTAAAGTCCTACGAGCAGTACTTC.

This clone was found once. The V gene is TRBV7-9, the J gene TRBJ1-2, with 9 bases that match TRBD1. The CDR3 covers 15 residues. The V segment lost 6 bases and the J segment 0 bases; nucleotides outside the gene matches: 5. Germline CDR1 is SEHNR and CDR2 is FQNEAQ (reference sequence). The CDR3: CASSTDRGSNYGYTF. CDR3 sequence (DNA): TGTGCCAGCAGTACGGACAGGGGTTCTAACTATGGCTACACCTTC.

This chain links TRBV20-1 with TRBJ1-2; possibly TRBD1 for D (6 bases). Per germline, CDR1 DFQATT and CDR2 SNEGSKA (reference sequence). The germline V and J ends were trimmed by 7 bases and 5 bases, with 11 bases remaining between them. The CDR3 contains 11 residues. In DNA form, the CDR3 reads TGCAGTGGGTCGGACAGTTATGGCTACACCTTC. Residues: CSGSDSYGYTF.

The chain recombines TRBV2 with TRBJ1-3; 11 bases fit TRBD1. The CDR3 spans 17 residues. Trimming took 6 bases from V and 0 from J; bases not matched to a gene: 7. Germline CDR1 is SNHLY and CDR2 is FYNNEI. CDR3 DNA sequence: TGTGCCAGCAGGACGAGGGACAGGGGGATCTCTGGAAACACCATATATTTT. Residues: CASRTRDRGISGNTIYF.

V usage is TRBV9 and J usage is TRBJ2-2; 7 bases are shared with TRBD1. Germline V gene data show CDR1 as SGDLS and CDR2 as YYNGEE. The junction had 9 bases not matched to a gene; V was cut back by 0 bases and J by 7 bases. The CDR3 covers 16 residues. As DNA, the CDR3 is TGTGCCAGCAGCGTAGAATCAAGGGGGCTAGACGGGGAGCTGTTTTTT. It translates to CASSVESRGLDGELFF.

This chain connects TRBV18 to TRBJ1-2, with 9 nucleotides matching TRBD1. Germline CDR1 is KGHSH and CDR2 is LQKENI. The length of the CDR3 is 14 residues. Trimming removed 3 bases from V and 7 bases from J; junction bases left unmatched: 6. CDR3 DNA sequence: TGTGCCAGCTCACCTACAGGGGGCCCTGGTGGCTACACCTTC. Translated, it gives CASSPTGGPGGYTF. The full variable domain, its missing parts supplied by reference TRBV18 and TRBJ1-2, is NAGVMQNPRHLVRRRGQEARLRCSPMKGHSHVYWYRQLPEEGLKFMVYLQKENIIDESGMPKERFSAEFPKEGPSILRIQQVVRGDSAAYFCASSPTGGPGGYTFGSGTRLTVV.

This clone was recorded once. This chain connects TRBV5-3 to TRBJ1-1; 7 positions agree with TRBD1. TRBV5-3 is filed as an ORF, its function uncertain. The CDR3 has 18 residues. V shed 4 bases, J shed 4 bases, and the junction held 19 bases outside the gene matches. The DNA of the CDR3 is TGTGCCAGAAGCCCCGGGACAGCATTCGGTAGAGGCGGCACTGAAGCTTTCTTT. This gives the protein CARSPGTAFGRGGTEAFF.

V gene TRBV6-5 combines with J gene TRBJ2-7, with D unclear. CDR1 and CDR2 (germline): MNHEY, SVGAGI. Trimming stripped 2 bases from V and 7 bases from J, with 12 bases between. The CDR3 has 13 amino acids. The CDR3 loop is CASSYTATLEQYF. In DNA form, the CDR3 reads TGTGCCAGCAGTTACACCGCGACTCTGGAGCAGTACTTC.

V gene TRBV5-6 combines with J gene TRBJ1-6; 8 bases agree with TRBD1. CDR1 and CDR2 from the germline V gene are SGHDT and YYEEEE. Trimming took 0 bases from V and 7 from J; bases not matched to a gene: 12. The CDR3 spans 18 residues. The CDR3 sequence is CASSLGRGRTGRNSPLHF. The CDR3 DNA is TGTGCCAGCAGCTTGGGCCGTGGAAGGACAGGGAGGAATTCACCCCTCCACTTT. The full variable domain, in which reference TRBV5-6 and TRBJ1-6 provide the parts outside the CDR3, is DAGVTQSPTHLIKTRGQQVTLRCSPKSGHDTVSWYQQALGQGPQFIFQYYEEEERQRGNFPDRFSGHQFPNYSSELNVNALLLGDSALYLCASSLGRGRTGRNSPLHFGNGTRLTVT.

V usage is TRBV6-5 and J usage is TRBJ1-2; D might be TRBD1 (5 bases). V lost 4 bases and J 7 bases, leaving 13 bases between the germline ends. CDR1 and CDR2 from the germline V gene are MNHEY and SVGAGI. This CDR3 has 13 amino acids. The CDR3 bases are TGTGCCAGCAGTTCCGACAGAAAGTCTGGCTACACCTTC. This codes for CASSSDRKSGYTF.

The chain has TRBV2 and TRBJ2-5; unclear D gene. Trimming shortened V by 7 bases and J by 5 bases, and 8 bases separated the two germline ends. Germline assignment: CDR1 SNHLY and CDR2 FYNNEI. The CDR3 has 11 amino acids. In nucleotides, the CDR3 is TGTGCCAGCACTCTTTCGGAGACCCAGTACTTC. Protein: CASTLSETQYF.

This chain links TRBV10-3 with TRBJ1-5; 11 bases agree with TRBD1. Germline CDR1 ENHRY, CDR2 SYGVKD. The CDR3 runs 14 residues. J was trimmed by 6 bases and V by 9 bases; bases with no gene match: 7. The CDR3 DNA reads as TGTGCCATTTCGGACAGGGGGCGCGGTCAGCCCCAGCATTTT. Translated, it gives CAISDRGRGQPQHF.